This paragraph reports one TCR beta chain. The antigen remains undetermined. This entry belongs to a study of siplizumab effects on memory and regulatory T cells. Study conclusions and caveats: Naive T cells apparently outstripped memory cells in diversity and seemed major alloresponse contributors.

Only in-frame clones appear in the TCRdb table, and some are missing; sequencing was by immunoSEQ multiplex PCR. The sample carries some 100,000 clones, about 93% recorded once. Per the germline V gene, CDR1 is SGHDT and CDR2 is YYEEEE. The CDR3 is 13 residues long. V lost 3 bases, J lost 11 bases, and 17 bases lay in between. This chain connects TRBV5-6 to TRBJ2-5, with D possibly being TRBD1 (6 bases). The material sequenced was Tregs sorted from blood. The sequence was collected from a human donor in good health. DNA of the CDR3: TGTGCCAGCAGCTCCAGGGGCCCATGGGAGCAGTACTTC. Its translation: CASSSRGPWEQYF.